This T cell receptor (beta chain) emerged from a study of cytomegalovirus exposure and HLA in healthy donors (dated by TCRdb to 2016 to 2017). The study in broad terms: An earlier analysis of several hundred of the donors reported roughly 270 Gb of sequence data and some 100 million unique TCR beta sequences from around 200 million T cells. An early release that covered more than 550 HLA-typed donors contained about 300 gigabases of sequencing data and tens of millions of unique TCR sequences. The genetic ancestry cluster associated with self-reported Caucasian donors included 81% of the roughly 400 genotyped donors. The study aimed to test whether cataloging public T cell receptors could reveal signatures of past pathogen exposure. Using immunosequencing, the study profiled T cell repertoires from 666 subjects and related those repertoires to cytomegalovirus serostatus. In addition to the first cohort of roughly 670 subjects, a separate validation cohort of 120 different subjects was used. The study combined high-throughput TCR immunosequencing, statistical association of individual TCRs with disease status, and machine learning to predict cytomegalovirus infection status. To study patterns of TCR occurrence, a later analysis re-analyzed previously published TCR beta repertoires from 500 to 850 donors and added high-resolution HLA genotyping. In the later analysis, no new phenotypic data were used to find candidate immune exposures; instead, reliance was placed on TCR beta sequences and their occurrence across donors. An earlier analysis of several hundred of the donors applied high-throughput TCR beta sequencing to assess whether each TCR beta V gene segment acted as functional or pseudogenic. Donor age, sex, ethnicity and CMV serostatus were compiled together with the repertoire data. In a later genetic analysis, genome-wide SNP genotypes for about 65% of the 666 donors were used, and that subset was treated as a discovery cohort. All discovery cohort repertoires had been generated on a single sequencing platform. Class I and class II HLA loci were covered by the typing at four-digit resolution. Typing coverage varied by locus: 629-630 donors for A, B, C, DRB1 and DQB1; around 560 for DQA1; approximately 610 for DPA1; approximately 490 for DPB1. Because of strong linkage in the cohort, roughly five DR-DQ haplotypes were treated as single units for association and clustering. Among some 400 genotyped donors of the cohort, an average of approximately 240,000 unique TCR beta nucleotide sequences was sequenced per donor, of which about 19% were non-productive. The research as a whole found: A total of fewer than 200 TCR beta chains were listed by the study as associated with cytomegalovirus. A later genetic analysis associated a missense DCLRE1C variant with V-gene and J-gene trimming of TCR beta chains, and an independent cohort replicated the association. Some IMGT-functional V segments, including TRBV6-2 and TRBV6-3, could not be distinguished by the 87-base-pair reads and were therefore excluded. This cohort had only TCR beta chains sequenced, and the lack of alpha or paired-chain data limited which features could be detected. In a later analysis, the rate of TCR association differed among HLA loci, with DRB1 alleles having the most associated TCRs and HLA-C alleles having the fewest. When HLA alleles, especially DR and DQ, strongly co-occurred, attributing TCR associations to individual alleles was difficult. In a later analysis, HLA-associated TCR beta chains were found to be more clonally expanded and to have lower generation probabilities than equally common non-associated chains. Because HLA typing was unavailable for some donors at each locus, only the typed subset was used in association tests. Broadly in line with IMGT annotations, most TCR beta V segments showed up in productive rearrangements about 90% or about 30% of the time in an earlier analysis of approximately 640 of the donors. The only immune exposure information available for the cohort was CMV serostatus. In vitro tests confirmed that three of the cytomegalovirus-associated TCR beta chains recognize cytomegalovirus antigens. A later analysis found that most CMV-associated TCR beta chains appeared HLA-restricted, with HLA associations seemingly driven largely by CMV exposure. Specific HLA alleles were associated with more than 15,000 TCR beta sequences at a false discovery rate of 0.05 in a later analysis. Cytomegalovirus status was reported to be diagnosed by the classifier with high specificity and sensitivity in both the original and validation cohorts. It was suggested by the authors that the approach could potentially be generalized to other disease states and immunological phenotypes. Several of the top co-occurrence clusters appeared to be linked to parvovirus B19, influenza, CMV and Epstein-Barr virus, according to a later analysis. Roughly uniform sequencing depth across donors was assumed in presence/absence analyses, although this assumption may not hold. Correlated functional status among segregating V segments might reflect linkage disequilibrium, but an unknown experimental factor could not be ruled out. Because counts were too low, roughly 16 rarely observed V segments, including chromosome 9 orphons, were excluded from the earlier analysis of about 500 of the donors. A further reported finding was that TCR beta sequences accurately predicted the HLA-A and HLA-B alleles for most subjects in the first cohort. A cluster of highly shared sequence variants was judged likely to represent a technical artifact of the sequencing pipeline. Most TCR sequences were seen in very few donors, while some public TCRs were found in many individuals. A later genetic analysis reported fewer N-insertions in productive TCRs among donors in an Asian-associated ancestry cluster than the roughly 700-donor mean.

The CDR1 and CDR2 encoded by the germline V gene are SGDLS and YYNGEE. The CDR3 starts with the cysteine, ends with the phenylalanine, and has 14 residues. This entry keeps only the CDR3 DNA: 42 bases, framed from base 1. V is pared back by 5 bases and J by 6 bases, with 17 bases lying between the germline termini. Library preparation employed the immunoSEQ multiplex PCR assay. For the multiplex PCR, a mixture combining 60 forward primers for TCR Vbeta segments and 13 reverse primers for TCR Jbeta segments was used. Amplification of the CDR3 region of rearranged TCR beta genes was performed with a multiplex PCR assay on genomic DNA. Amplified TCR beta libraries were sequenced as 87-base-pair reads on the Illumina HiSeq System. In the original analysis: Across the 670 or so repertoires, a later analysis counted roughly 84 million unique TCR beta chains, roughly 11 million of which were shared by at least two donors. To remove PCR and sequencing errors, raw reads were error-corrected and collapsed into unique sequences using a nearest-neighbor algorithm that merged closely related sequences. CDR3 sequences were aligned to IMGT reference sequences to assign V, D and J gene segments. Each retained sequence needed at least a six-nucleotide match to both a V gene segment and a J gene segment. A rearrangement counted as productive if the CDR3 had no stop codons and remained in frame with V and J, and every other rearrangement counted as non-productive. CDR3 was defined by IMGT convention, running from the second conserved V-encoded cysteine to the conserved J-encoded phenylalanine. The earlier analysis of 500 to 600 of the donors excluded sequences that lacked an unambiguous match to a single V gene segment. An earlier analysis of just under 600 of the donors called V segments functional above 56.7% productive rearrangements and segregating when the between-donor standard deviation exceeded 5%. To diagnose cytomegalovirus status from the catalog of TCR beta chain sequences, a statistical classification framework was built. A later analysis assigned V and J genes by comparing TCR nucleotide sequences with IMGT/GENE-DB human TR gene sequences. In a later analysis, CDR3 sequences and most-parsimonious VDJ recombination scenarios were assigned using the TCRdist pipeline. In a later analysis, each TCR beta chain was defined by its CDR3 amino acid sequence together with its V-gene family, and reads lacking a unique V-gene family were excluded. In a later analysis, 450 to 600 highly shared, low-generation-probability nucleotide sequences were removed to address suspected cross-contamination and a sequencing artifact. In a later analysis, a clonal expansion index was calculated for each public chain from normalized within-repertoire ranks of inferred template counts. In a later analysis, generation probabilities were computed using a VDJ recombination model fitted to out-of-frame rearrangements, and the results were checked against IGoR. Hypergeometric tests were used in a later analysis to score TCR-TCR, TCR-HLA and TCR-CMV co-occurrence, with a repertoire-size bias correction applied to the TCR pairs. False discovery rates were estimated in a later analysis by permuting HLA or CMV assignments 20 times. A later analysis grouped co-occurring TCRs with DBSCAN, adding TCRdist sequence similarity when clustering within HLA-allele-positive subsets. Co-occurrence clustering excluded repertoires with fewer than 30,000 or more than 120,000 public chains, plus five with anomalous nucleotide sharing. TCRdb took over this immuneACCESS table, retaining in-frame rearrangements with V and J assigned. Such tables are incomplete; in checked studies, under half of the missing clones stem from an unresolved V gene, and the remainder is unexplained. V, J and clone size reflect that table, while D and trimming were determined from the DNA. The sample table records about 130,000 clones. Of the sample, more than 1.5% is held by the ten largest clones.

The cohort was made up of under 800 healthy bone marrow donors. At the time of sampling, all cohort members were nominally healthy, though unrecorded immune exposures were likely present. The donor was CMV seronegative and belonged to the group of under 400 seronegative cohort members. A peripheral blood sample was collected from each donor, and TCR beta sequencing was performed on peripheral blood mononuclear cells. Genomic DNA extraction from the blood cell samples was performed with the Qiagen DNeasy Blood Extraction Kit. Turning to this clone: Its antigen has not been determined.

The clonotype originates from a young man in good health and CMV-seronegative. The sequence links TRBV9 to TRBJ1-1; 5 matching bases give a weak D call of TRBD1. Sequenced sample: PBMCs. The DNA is TGTGCCAGCAGTACAGGAATTCGAGCCGCTGAAGCTTTCTTT. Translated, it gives CASSTGIRAAEAFF.